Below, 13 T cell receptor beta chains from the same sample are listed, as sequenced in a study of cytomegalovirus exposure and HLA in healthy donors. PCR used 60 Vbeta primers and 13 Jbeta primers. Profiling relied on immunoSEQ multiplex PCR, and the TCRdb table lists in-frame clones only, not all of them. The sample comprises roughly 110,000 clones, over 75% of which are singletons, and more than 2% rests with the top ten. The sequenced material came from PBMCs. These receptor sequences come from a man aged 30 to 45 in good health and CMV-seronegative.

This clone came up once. CDR3 coding DNA: TGCGCCAGCAGTCTGGTGTTAGCGGGGGGGAAAAACATTCAGTACTTC. Translating gives CASSLVLAGGKNIQYF. The chain couples TRBV4-1 to TRBJ2-4; 11 bases match TRBD2. Germline V gives CDR1 MGHRA, CDR2 YSYEKL. J gave up 4 bases and V 6 bases, and 8 bases lay outside the gene matches. The CDR3 has 16 residues.

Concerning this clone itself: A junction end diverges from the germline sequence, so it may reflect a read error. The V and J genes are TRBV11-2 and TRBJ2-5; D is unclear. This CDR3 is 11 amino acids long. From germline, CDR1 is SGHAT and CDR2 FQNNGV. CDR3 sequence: CASSPLEAQYF. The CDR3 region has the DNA TGTGCCAGCAGTCCCCTAGAGGCCCAGTACTTC.

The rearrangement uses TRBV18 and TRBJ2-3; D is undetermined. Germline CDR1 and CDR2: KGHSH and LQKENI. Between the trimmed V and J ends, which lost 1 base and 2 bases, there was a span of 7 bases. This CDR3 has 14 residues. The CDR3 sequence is CASSPLAITDTQYF. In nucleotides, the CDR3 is TGTGCCAGCTCACCACTGGCCATCACAGATACGCAGTATTTT.

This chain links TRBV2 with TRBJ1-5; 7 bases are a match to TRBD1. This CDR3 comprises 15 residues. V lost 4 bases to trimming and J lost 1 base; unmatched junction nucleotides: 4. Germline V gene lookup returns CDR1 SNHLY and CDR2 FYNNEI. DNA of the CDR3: TGTGCCAGCAGTGCCCGGACAGGAAGCAATCAGCCCCAGCATTTT. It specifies CASSARTGSNQPQHF.

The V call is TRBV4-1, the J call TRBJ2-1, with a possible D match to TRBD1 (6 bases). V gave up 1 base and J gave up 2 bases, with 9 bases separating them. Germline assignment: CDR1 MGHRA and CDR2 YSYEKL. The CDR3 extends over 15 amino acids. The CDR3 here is CASSQGDKTYNEQFF. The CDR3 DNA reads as TGCGCCAGCAGCCAAGGGGACAAAACCTACAATGAGCAGTTCTTC.

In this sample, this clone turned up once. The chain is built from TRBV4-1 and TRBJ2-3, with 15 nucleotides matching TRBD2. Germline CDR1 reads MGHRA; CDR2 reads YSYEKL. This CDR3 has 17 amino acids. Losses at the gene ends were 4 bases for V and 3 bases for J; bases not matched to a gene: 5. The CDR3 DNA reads TGCGCCAGCAGCCCCACGGGACTAGCGGGGGGAACAGATACGCAGTATTTT. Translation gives CASSPTGLAGGTDTQYF.

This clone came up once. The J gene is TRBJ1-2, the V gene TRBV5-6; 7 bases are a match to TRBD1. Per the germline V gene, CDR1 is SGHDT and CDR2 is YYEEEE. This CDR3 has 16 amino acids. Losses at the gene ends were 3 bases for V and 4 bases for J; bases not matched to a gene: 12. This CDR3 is CASSSPTGALGYGYTF. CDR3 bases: TGTGCCAGCAGCTCACCTACAGGGGCTCTGGGCTATGGCTACACCTTC. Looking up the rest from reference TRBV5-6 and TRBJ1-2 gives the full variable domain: DAGVTQSPTHLIKTRGQQVTLRCSPKSGHDTVSWYQQALGQGPQFIFQYYEEEERQRGNFPDRFSGHQFPNYSSELNVNALLLGDSALYLCASSSPTGALGYGYTFGSGTRLTVV.

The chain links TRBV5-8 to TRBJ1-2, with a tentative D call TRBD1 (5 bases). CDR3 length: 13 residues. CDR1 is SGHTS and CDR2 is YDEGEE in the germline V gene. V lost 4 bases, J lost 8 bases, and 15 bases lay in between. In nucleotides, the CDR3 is TGTGCCAGCAGCCTGATCTTGGGGGGGGGCTACACCTTC. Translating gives CASSLILGGGYTF.

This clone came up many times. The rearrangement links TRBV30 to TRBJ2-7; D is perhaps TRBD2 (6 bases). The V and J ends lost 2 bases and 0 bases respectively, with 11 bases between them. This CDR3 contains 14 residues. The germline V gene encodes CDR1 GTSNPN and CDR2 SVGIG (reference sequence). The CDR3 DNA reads TGTGCCTGGAGTTGGTCGGGAGTCTCCTACGAGCAGTACTTC. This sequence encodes CAWSWSGVSYEQYF.

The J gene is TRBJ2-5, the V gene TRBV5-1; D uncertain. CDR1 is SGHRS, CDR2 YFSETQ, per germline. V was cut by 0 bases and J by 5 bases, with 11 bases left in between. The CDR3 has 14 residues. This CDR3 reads CASSLEVFRETQYF. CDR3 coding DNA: TGCGCCAGCAGCTTGGAAGTATTTCGGGAGACCCAGTACTTC.

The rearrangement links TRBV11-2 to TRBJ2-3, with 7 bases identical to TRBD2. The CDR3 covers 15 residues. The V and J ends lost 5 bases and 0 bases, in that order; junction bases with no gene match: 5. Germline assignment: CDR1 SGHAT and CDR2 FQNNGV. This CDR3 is CASSERGSSTDTQYF. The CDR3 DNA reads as TGTGCCAGCAGCGAGCGGGGTTCGAGCACAGATACGCAGTATTTT.

CDR3 sequence (DNA): TGTGCCAGCAGCCAAGAAGTATCTAGCGGCACAGATACGCAGTATTTT. Amino acids: CASSQEVSSGTDTQYF. The chain joins TRBV4-2 to TRBJ2-3; D may be TRBD2 (6 bases). The germline CDR1 and CDR2 sequences are LGHNA and YNFKEQ. The CDR3 runs to 16 residues. The V and J ends lost 0 bases and 1 base respectively, with 11 bases between them.

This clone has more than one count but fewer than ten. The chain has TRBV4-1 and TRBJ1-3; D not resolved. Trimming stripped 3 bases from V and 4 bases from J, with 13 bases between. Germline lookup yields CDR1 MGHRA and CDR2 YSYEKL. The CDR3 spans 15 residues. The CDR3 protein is CASSQGALGGNTIYF. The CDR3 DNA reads TGCGCCAGCAGCCAGGGAGCCTTAGGCGGAAACACCATATATTTT.